Listed here are 29 T cell receptor beta chains from one sample, sequenced in a study of blood T cell repertoires in COVID-19. Only in-frame clones appear in the TCRdb table, and some are missing; sequencing was by immunoSEQ multiplex PCR. The repertoire holds approximately 320,000 clones, with roughly 90% as singletons. Sequencing was performed on PBMCs or T cells enriched from blood (not recorded which). The receptor source for this set is a woman between 18 and 29 years old who had recovered from COVID-19.

This chain uses TRBV6-5 with TRBJ1-1; no firm D call. The CDR3 length is 13 residues. V lost 8 bases and J lost 2, with 12 bases in between. Per the germline V gene, CDR1 is MNHEY and CDR2 is SVGAGI. CDR3 bases: TGTGCCAGCTTGGAGATTACTAACACTGAAGCTTTCTTT. It is translated as CASLEITNTEAFF.

The chain carries TRBV7-9 and TRBJ2-7; TRBD1 matches 7 bases. The CDR3 runs to 13 residues. The V gene's germline CDR1 is SEHNR and CDR2 FQNEAQ (reference sequence). Trimming removed 4 bases from V and 6 bases from J; junction bases left unmatched: 6. Written as DNA, the CDR3 is TGTGCCAGCAGCTCCGTGACAGGGATCGAGCAGTACTTC. Residues: CASSSVTGIEQYF.

The CDR3 DNA follows: TGTGCCACCAGCAGAGTCCAGGGCGGAGAAAAACTGTTTTTT. It encodes CATSRVQGGEKLFF. The genes are TRBV15 and TRBJ1-4, with D perhaps matching TRBD1 (5 bases). With 1 base removed from V and 8 bases from J, the gap between germline ends came to 11 bases. Germline CDR1 and CDR2: LNHNV and YYDKDF (reference sequence). This CDR3 has 14 amino acids.

The chain carries TRBV7-9 and TRBJ2-1; possibly TRBD2 for D (6 bases). Germline CDR1 SEHNR, CDR2 FQNEAQ (reference sequence). The CDR3 totals 15 residues. Trimming left V 3 bases short and J 3 bases short, with 12 bases between. In nucleotides, the CDR3 is TGTGCCAGCAGCTTCACGGCGGGGAACTACAATGAGCAGTTCTTC. It is translated as CASSFTAGNYNEQFF.

CDR3 amino acids: CAISDQEGTDTQYF. The DNA of the CDR3 is TGTGCCATCAGTGATCAGGAGGGCACAGATACGCAGTATTTT. This chain joins TRBV10-3 and TRBJ2-3, with D maybe TRBD2 (5 bases). Germline lookup yields CDR1 ENHRY and CDR2 SYGVKD. The V end was cut by 3 bases, the J end by 1 base, with 8 bases between. The CDR3 has 14 amino acids.

J is TRBJ2-1 and V is TRBV19; 10 bases are a match to TRBD2. The germline V gene encodes CDR1 LNHDA and CDR2 SQIVND (reference sequence). Trimming at V came to 6 bases and at J to 4 bases, leaving 15 bases not matched to a gene. CDR3 size: 18 residues. CDR3 nucleotide sequence: TGTGCCAGTAGCCCCTGGGGGTCGGGACTAGCGAATTACAATGAGCAGTTCTTC. Its translation is CASSPWGSGLANYNEQFF.

The V and J genes are TRBV7-2 and TRBJ2-5; perhaps TRBD2 as D (5 bases). Looked up from germline, CDR1 is SGHTA and CDR2 is FQGNSA. V was trimmed by 5 bases and J by 7 bases, leaving 11 bases between them. This CDR3 is 12 amino acids long. The chain's CDR3 is CASSPHAGTQYF. CDR3 DNA: TGTGCCAGCAGCCCCCATGCGGGGACCCAGTACTTC.

The V gene is TRBV11-1, the J gene TRBJ2-1, with 7 bases aligning to TRBD1. CDR3 length equals 15 residues. The germline V gene has CDR1 SGHAT and CDR2 FQDESV (reference sequence). Trimming at V came to 6 bases and at J to 5 bases, leaving 10 bases not matched to a gene. DNA for the CDR3: TGTGCCAGCAGTCAGACAGGGCGGTTGGACAATGAGCAGTTCTTC. It specifies CASSQTGRLDNEQFF.

This chain uses TRBV28 with TRBJ2-3; 11 bases match TRBD2. The V segment lost 4 bases and the J segment 3 bases; nucleotides outside the gene matches: 6. The CDR3 runs to 16 residues. Germline V gene sequence: CDR1 MDHEN, CDR2 SYDVKM. Here the CDR3 reads CASSSELAGETDTQYF. DNA of the CDR3: TGTGCCAGCAGTTCCGAACTAGCGGGAGAAACAGATACGCAGTATTTT.

The rearrangement uses TRBV5-8 and TRBJ1-2; 7 bases align to TRBD1. There are 14 residues in the CDR3. V lost 0 bases and J lost 8; bases outside the gene matches: 7. Germline V gives CDR1 SGHTS, CDR2 YDEGEE. The CDR3 here is CASSLDGRGNGYTF. The CDR3 DNA reads TGTGCCAGCAGCTTGGACGGCAGGGGGAACGGCTACACCTTC.

The chain joins TRBV6-1 to TRBJ1-3; tentatively, D is TRBD1 (5 bases). CDR3 length: 16 residues. The ends were cut back, 1 base at V and 0 bases at J, with 10 bases in the middle. Germline values: CDR1 MNHNS, CDR2 SASEGT. The CDR3 loop reads CASSEEGRASGNTIYF. The CDR3, as DNA: TGTGCCAGCAGTGAAGAGGGCAGGGCCTCTGGAAACACCATATATTTT.

The rearrangement uses TRBV4-3 and TRBJ1-1, with 7 bases fitting TRBD1. This CDR3 spans 15 amino acids. Trimming removed 1 base from V and 2 bases from J; junction bases left unmatched: 4. The germline V gene has CDR1 LGHNA and CDR2 YSLEER. The CDR3 is CASSQGTGDNTEAFF. The CDR3 bases are TGCGCCAGCAGCCAAGGGACAGGAGATAACACTGAAGCTTTCTTT.

The chain joins TRBV7-2 to TRBJ2-3; TRBD2 matches at 11 bases. The CDR3 contains 15 residues. Germline assignment: CDR1 SGHTA and CDR2 FQGNSA. V lost 8 bases and J lost 2; bases outside the gene matches: 6. CDR3: CASDSGGAVTDTQYF. DNA of the CDR3: TGTGCCAGCGATAGCGGGGGGGCCGTCACAGATACGCAGTATTTT.

V usage is TRBV27 and J usage is TRBJ1-4, with 10 bases that match TRBD1. The V segment lost 4 bases and the J segment 7 bases; nucleotides outside the gene matches: 6. The CDR3 is made up of 15 amino acids. CDR1 is MNHEY, CDR2 SMNVEV, per germline (reference sequence). CDR3 DNA: TGTGCCAGCAGTTCGGGGACAGGGGTTAGTGAAAAACTGTTTTTT. Translated, it gives CASSSGTGVSEKLFF. Together with reference TRBV27 and TRBJ1-4, the CDR3 gives the full variable domain: EAQVTQNPRYLITVTGKKLTVTCSQNMNHEYMSWYRQDPGLGLRQIYYSMNVEVTDKGDVPEGYKVSRKEKRNFPLILESPSPNQTSLYFCASSSGTGVSEKLFFGSGTQLSVL.

CDR3 protein: CASSLPGPSNEQFF. For the CDR3, the DNA is TGTGCCAGCAGTCTCCCTGGGCCGTCAAATGAGCAGTTCTTC. The J gene is TRBJ2-1, the V gene TRBV28; no clear D gene. The V end lost 5 bases, the J end lost 7 bases, and 15 bases lay between the germline ends. The CDR3 extends over 14 amino acids. CDR1 MDHEN and CDR2 SYDVKM come from the germline V gene.

The rearrangement links TRBV7-9 to TRBJ2-1; 8 nucleotides align to TRBD1. V lost 1 base and J lost 8; bases outside the gene matches: 13. This CDR3 has 17 amino acids. CDR1 is SEHNR and CDR2 is FQNEAQ in the germline V gene (reference sequence). The CDR3 region has the DNA TGTGCCAGCAGCTTAGGCCCGGGCAGGGGGCGGATGGATGAGCAGTTCTTC. Translated, it gives CASSLGPGRGRMDEQFF.

The chain uses TRBV6-5 and TRBJ2-7, with a weak D call TRBD1 (5 bases). CDR1 is MNHEY, CDR2 SVGAGI, per germline. The CDR3 sequence is 11 residues long. Trimming took 7 bases from V and 2 from J, leaving 6 bases between them. The CDR3 bases are TGTGCCAGCATGACAGCCTACGAGCAGTACTTC. Encoded protein: CASMTAYEQYF.

V and J are TRBV5-4 and TRBJ1-2; possible D gene TRBD1, 5 bases. The CDR3 loop spans 15 amino acids. V lost 1 base and J lost 5, with 15 bases in between. Germline V gene data show CDR1 as SGHNT and CDR2 as YYREEE (reference sequence). The CDR3 DNA reads TGTGCCAGCAGCTTGCCCCGGTCGGGGGAGTATGGCTACACCTTC. The encoded protein is CASSLPRSGEYGYTF. The variable domain in full, completed from reference TRBV5-4 and TRBJ1-2, reads ETGVTQSPTHLIKTRGQQVTLRCSSQSGHNTVSWYQQALGQGPQFIFQYYREEENGRGNFPPRFSGLQFPNYSSELNVNALELDDSALYLCASSLPRSGEYGYTFGSGTRLTVV.

The chain carries TRBV7-2 and TRBJ2-1, with a tentative D call TRBD1 (6 bases). There are 13 residues in the CDR3. The V end lost 6 bases, the J end lost 4 bases, and 10 bases lay between the germline ends. Germline lookup yields CDR1 SGHTA and CDR2 FQGNSA. Here the CDR3 DNA reads TGTGCCAGCAGTTATGACAGGTACAATGAGCAGTTCTTC. It codes for CASSYDRYNEQFF.

J is TRBJ1-1 and V is TRBV5-4, with 7 bases fitting TRBD1. Germline trimming cut 4 bases from V and 8 bases from J; bases unmatched to any gene: 8. The CDR3 consists of 13 residues. The germline V gene encodes CDR1 SGHNT and CDR2 YYREEE (reference sequence). The chain's CDR3 is CASSPTQGEEAFF. DNA of the CDR3: TGTGCCAGCAGCCCCACTCAGGGGGAAGAAGCTTTCTTT.

The chain uses TRBV2 and TRBJ2-3; 7 bases map to TRBD2. Germline loops: CDR1 SNHLY, CDR2 FYNNEI. The CDR3 is 18 amino acids. The junction had 12 bases not matched to a gene; V was cut back by 1 base and J by 2 bases. The CDR3 DNA reads as TGTGCCAGCAGTGAAGTTTCAAGCGGGGTGGGGAACACAGATACGCAGTATTTT. The encoded protein is CASSEVSSGVGNTDTQYF.

This chain joins TRBV7-8 and TRBJ2-3, with 10 bases fitting TRBD2. This CDR3 region has 15 residues. V gave up 5 bases and J gave up 5 bases; unmatched junction bases: 7. The germline CDR1 and CDR2 sequences are SGHVS and FQNEAQ. CDR3 protein: CASSPSGSRIDTQYF. The DNA of the CDR3 is TGTGCCAGCAGCCCTAGCGGGAGTCGCATAGATACGCAGTATTTT.

Concerning this clone: The sample has other DNA sequences that encode this CDR3 too. The chain has TRBV9 and TRBJ1-2, with D perhaps TRBD1 (5 bases). Germline V gives CDR1 SGDLS, CDR2 YYNGEE. Deletions cut 4 bases from V and 2 bases from J, with 9 bases between. The CDR3 has 13 residues. CDR3 residues: CASSPDRNYGYTF. In nucleotides, the CDR3 is TGTGCCAGCAGCCCCGACAGAAACTATGGCTACACCTTC.

This rearrangement joins TRBV5-1 to TRBJ2-2; 11 nucleotides align to TRBD2. The CDR3 is 19 residues long. V lost 0 bases to trimming and J lost 5 bases; unmatched junction nucleotides: 12. Germline values: CDR1 SGHRS, CDR2 YFSETQ. The chain's CDR3 is CASSLEGLAGQIGTGELFF. As DNA, the CDR3 is TGCGCCAGCAGCTTGGAAGGACTAGCGGGTCAGATTGGGACCGGGGAGCTGTTTTTT.

Note on this clone: An end of the junction does not agree with germline; a read error may underlie this. This sequence joins TRBV4-1 and TRBJ1-1, with D hard to call. The CDR3 is 16 residues long. Germline V lookup: CDR1 MGHRA, CDR2 YSYEKL. CDR3 amino acids: CASSQGSGGVKTEAFF. The DNA for the CDR3 is TGCGCCAGCAGCCAAGGGAGCGGCGGGGTGAAAACTGAAGCTTTCTTT.

The chain couples TRBV3-1 (or the pseudogene TRBV3-2) to TRBJ1-1; 10 bases match TRBD1. The CDR3 extends over 16 amino acids. The germline CDR1 and CDR2 sequences are LGHDT and YNNKEL (reference sequence). Germline trimming cut 1 base from V and 1 base from J; bases unmatched to any gene: 3. In DNA form, the CDR3 reads TGTGCCAGCAGCCAAGGCGGGACAGGGGCGAACACTGAAGCTTTCTTT. Translating it yields CASSQGGTGANTEAFF.

This chain links TRBV19 with TRBJ2-7; 7 positions match TRBD2. V gave up 3 bases and J gave up 3 bases; unmatched junction bases: 5. The CDR3 runs 14 residues. Germline CDR1 LNHDA, CDR2 SQIVND (reference sequence). CDR3 bases: TGTGCCAGTAGTATCCGGGGGACTAACTACGAGCAGTACTTC. It is translated as CASSIRGTNYEQYF.

The chain recombines TRBV29-1 with TRBJ1-1; D remains ambiguous. Trimming removed 8 bases from V and 6 bases from J, with 19 bases in between. The length of the CDR3 is 13 residues. Germline V CDR1 and CDR2: SQVTM, ANQGSEA. Here the CDR3 DNA reads TGCAGCACCGGGTGGGGAGGCATCTCTGAAGCTTTCTTT. It codes for CSTGWGGISEAFF.

This chain connects TRBV19 to TRBJ2-1; TRBD2 aligns across 12 bases. Per germline, CDR1 LNHDA and CDR2 SQIVND (reference sequence). The CDR3 length is 16 residues. Trimming removed 5 bases from V and 6 bases from J; junction bases left unmatched: 8. As DNA, the CDR3 is TGTGCCAGTAGTTTACTAGCGGGAGGATCCCCCAATGAGCAGTTCTTC. Protein product: CASSLLAGGSPNEQFF.